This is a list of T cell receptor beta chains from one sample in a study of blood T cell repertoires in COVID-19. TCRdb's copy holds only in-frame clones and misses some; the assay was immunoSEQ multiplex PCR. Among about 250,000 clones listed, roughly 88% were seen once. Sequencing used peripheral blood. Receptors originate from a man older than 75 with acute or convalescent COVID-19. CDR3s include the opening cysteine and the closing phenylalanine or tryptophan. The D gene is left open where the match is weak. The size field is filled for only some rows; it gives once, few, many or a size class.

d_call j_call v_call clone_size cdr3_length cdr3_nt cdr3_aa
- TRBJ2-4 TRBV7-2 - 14 TGTGCCAGCAGCACACACACAGGGTCGAACATTCAGTACTTC CASSTHTGSNIQYF
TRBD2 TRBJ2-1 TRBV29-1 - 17 TGCAGCGCAGAACTAGCGGGAGGGCCTATGGCCTACAATGAGCAGTTCTTC CSAELAGGPMAYNEQFF
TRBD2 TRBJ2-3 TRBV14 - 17 TGTGCCAGCAGCCAGCCCCGGACTAGCGGGAGGACAGATACGCAGTATTTT CASSQPRTSGRTDTQYF
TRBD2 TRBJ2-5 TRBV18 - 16 TGTGCCAGCTCCCCTAGCGGGGCGACCCGCCAAGAGACCCAGTACTTC CASSPSGATRQETQYF
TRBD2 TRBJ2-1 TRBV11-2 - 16 TGTGCCAGCAGCTTGGCCGGGACTAAGGGCTACAATGAGCAGTTCTTC CASSLAGTKGYNEQFF
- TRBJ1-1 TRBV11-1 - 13 TGTGCCAGCTCAGGGACTCCGAACACTGAAGCTTTCTTT CASSGTPNTEAFF
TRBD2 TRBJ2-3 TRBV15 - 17 TGTGCCACCAGCAGCTCCCTAGCGGGAGTAATTGCAGATACGCAGTATTTT CATSSSLAGVIADTQYF
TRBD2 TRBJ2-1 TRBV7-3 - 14 TGTGCCAGCAGTTCGGCGGGGGGCTACCGTGAGCAGTTCTTC CASSSAGGYREQFF
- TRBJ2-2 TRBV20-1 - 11 TGCAGTGCTACGCCGACTGGGGAGCTGTTTTTT CSATPTGELFF
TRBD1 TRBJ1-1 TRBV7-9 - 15 TGTGCCAGCAGCTTAAGGACAGGGGCGAACACTGAAGCTTTCTTT CASSLRTGANTEAFF
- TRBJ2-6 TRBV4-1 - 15 TGCGCCAGCAGCCCCCCAGGAACTGGGGCCAACGTCCTGACTTTC CASSPPGTGANVLTF
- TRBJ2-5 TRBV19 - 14 TGTGCCAGTAGTATCGCAGGGATGATGGAGACCCAGTACTTC CASSIAGMMETQYF
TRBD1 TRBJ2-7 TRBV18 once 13 TGTGCCAGCTCTTCGACAGGGGTCTCCGAGCAGTACTTC CASSSTGVSEQYF
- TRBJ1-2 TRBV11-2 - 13 TGTGCCAGCAGCGCCGACAGAAACTATGGCTACACCTTC CASSADRNYGYTF
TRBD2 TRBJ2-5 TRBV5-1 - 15 TGCGCCAGCAGCTTGGAGGGACTAGGCGGAGAGACCCAGTACTTC CASSLEGLGGETQYF
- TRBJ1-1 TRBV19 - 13 TGTGCCAGTAGTATAACGGGGATCACTGAAGCTTTCTTT CASSITGITEAFF
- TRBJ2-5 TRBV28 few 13 TGTGCCAGCAGTTTTCCCCAGAAAGAGACCCAGTACTTC CASSFPQKETQYF
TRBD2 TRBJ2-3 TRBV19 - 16 TGTGCCAGTAGTACCCTCGCCGCGGGAGACACAGATACGCAGTATTTT CASSTLAAGDTDTQYF
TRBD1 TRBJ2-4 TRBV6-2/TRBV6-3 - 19 TGTGCCAGCAGTTACTCGAGGCAGGGGACAGGGGTGACCAAAAACATTCAGTACTTC CASSYSRQGTGVTKNIQYF
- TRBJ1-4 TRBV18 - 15 TGTGCCAGCTCACCAGACCGGGCAACTAATGAAAAACTGTTTTTT CASSPDRATNEKLFF